These 30 T cell receptor beta chains were all obtained from the same sample, sequenced in a study of blood T cell repertoires in COVID-19. Libraries were prepared by immunoSEQ multiplex PCR; TCRdb keeps only in-frame clonotypes and omits some of them. The sample shows 200,000 to 250,000 clones, 88% of them seen only once. The specimen sequenced was peripheral blood. These receptors were taken from a woman aged 60-70 years with acute or convalescent COVID-19.

Details on this clone: Compared with germline, one end of the junction differs, possibly owing to a read error. The rearrangement uses TRBV4-1 and TRBJ1-2; D is unclear. This CDR3 is 11 amino acids long. CDR1 and CDR2 (germline): MGHRA, YSYEKL. The CDR3 DNA sequence: TGCGCCAGCAGCCCCCGAGCAGCTAGTCCCTTC. Protein sequence: CASSPRAASPF.

This rearrangement joins TRBV28 to TRBJ2-5; tentative D call: TRBD1 (6 bases). The CDR3 has 12 amino acids. CDR1 and CDR2 (germline): MDHEN, SYDVKM. V dropped 5 bases and J dropped 8 bases, with 12 bases sitting between them. The CDR3 DNA follows: TGTGCCAGCAGTCTAGGGGGTTTAACCCAGTACTTC. This sequence encodes CASSLGGLTQYF.

The chain couples TRBV9 to TRBJ2-1; TRBD2 matches at 12 bases. The V gene end was trimmed by 0 bases and the J gene end by 8 bases; junction bases not matched to a gene: 3. CDR1 SGDLS and CDR2 YYNGEE come from the germline V gene. The CDR3 runs to 15 residues. The CDR3 coding sequence is TGTGCCAGCAGCGTAGAACTAGCGGGAGGCGATGAGCAGTTCTTC. It translates to CASSVELAGGDEQFF. The variable domain in full, with the rest retrieved from reference TRBV9 and TRBJ2-1, is DSGVTQTPKHLITATGQRVTLRCSPRSGDLSVYWYQQSLDQGLQFLIQYYNGEERAKGNILERFSAQQFPDLHSELNLSSLELGDSALYFCASSVELAGGDEQFFGPGTRLTVL.

V gene TRBV27 combines with J gene TRBJ1-6; D remains ambiguous. CDR1 is MNHEY, CDR2 SMNVEV, per germline (reference sequence). Deletions cut 3 bases from V and 6 bases from J, with 3 bases between. There are 12 residues in the CDR3. The CDR3, as DNA: TGTGCCAGCAGTTTTCTTAATTCACCCCTCCACTTT. Translated, it gives CASSFLNSPLHF.

This clone was seen a handful of times. The chain links TRBV19 to TRBJ2-3; a possible D gene is TRBD1 (5 bases). Per the germline V gene, CDR1 is LNHDA and CDR2 is SQIVND (reference sequence). This CDR3 has 14 residues. Trimming stripped 3 bases from V and 1 base from J, with 8 bases between. The CDR3 nucleotides read TGTGCCAGTAGTATCCAGGGTGGCACAGATACGCAGTATTTT. Translating gives CASSIQGGTDTQYF.

This clone was detected only a few times. The chain couples TRBV5-1 to TRBJ1-1; no firm D call. The CDR3 has 14 residues. Germline CDR1 SGHRS, CDR2 YFSETQ. The ends were cut back, 5 bases at V and 1 base at J, with 12 bases in the middle. Here the CDR3 DNA reads TGCGCCAGCAGTACAAATTACCCGAACACTGAAGCTTTCTTT. It yields the protein CASSTNYPNTEAFF.

J is TRBJ2-2 and V is TRBV30; TRBD2 might be the D (5 bases). Trimming shortened V by 2 bases and J by 6 bases, and 13 bases separated the two germline ends. The V gene's germline CDR1 is GTSNPN and CDR2 SVGIG (reference sequence). The CDR3 totals 14 residues. CDR3 sequence: CAWSMGVGAGELFF. DNA for the CDR3: TGTGCCTGGAGTATGGGAGTCGGGGCCGGGGAGCTGTTTTTT.

The chain joins TRBV7-2 to TRBJ1-4, with TRBD1 as a possible D gene (5 bases). The germline V gene encodes CDR1 SGHTA and CDR2 FQGNSA. Deletions cut 6 bases from V and 0 bases from J, with 11 bases between. CDR3 length: 15 amino acids. The CDR3 reads CASSRDRATNEKLFF. CDR3 sequence (DNA): TGTGCCAGCAGTCGCGACAGAGCAACTAATGAAAAACTGTTTTTT.

As concerns this clone: At one end, the junction sequence differs from germline, possibly due to a read error. The chain links TRBV7-2 to TRBJ2-7; D is perhaps TRBD1 (5 bases). The CDR3 extends over 11 amino acids. Germline assignment: CDR1 SGHTA and CDR2 FQGNSA. The DNA for the CDR3 is TGTGCCAGCAGCTTGGACATCCGGCGCCACTTC. It specifies CASSLDIRRHF.

V usage is TRBV27 and J usage is TRBJ2-3; 11 bases are shared with TRBD2. The V gene's germline CDR1 is MNHEY and CDR2 SMNVEV (reference sequence). V lost 9 bases and J lost 5; bases outside the gene matches: 10. This CDR3 is built from 15 residues. The CDR3 DNA is TGTGCCAGTCAGAGAAGAGGGACTAGCGGAGATACGCAGTATTTT. This gives the protein CASQRRGTSGDTQYF.

The chain joins TRBV29-1 to TRBJ1-2; D may be TRBD1 (6 bases). The V end lost 6 bases, the J end lost 8 bases, and 13 bases lay between the germline ends. This CDR3 has 11 amino acids. The germline CDR1 and CDR2 sequences are SQVTM and ANQGSEA. The CDR3 here is CSVPGEGGYTF. CDR3 bases: TGCAGCGTCCCAGGGGAGGGCGGCTACACCTTC.

V gene TRBV18 combines with J gene TRBJ1-1, with D hard to call. CDR1 KGHSH and CDR2 LQKENI come from the germline V gene. The CDR3 totals 15 residues. Deletions cut 2 bases from V and 0 bases from J, with 10 bases between. The CDR3 DNA sequence: TGTGCCAGCTCACCAAGTCGGGTTATGAACACTGAAGCTTTCTTT. It specifies CASSPSRVMNTEAFF.

The chain uses TRBV6-2 or TRBV6-3 and TRBJ2-7, with D unresolved. CDR3 length equals 11 residues. Trimming pared 5 bases from V and 5 bases from J, leaving 7 bases between. Per the germline V gene, CDR1 is MNHEY and CDR2 is SVGEGT. CDR3 in amino acids: CASSPFDEQYF. Written as DNA, the CDR3 is TGTGCCAGCAGTCCCTTTGACGAGCAGTACTTC.

This chain links TRBV9 with TRBJ2-3, with 11 bases fitting TRBD2. The CDR3 loop spans 15 amino acids. Trimming at V came to 0 bases and at J to 4 bases, leaving 1 base not matched to a gene. Germline loops: CDR1 SGDLS, CDR2 YYNGEE. CDR3 residues: CASSVGTSGPDTQYF. CDR3 sequence (DNA): TGTGCCAGCAGCGTAGGGACTAGCGGGCCAGATACGCAGTATTTT.

This clone was recorded only once. The chain's CDR3 is CASSRQNGNSPLHF. CDR3 DNA sequence: TGTGCCAGCTCCCGGCAGAACGGGAATTCACCCCTCCACTTT. This chain uses TRBV18 with TRBJ1-6; D unresolved. CDR1 KGHSH and CDR2 LQKENI come from the germline V gene. Deletions cut 6 bases from V and 7 bases from J, with 13 bases between. This CDR3 region has 14 residues.

V usage is TRBV5-6 and J usage is TRBJ1-4, with 10 bases that match TRBD1. Germline lookup yields CDR1 SGHDT and CDR2 YYEEEE. This CDR3 contains 16 residues. The V segment lost 3 bases and the J segment 4 bases; nucleotides outside the gene matches: 6. CDR3 coding DNA: TGTGCCAGCAGCTCCCGACAGGGGGCCGGTAATGAAAAACTGTTTTTT. Protein: CASSSRQGAGNEKLFF.

The V and J genes are TRBV18 and TRBJ2-7; 9 bases map to TRBD1. The J segment lost 2 bases and the V segment lost 3 bases, leaving 11 bases of the junction unmatched. Per germline, CDR1 KGHSH and CDR2 LQKENI. The CDR3 loop spans 17 amino acids. CDR3 sequence (DNA): TGTGCCAGCTCACCCCTACCCCCGGGACAGGGCACCTACGAGCAGTACTTC. This gives the protein CASSPLPPGQGTYEQYF.

The rearrangement links TRBV11-3 to TRBJ1-5, with D unresolved. CDR1 and CDR2 (germline): SGHNT, YENEEA. CDR3 length: 16 amino acids. V was trimmed by 5 bases and J by 1 base, leaving 15 bases between them. The DNA for the CDR3 is TGTGCCAGCAGCCCGGGTGGGAGGGCCAGCAATCAGCCCCAGCATTTT. Protein product: CASSPGGRASNQPQHF.

CDR3 coding DNA: TGTGCCAGCAGCCAAGAGGCAGGGAACTCACCCCTCCACTTT. Translation: CASSQEAGNSPLHF. The chain carries TRBV3-1 (or the pseudogene TRBV3-2) and TRBJ1-6, with a tentative D call TRBD1 (5 bases). V lost 0 bases and J lost 10, with 10 bases in between. CDR3 length: 14 amino acids. Germline assignment: CDR1 LGHDT and CDR2 YNNKEL (reference sequence).

The V call is TRBV4-1, the J call TRBJ1-2; 8 nucleotides agree with TRBD1. Germline V gene lookup returns CDR1 MGHRA and CDR2 YSYEKL. The junction had 7 bases not matched to a gene; V was cut back by 0 bases and J by 4 bases. CDR3 length: 16 amino acids. The CDR3 sequence: CASSQEGTGVIYGYTF. CDR3 in DNA: TGCGCCAGCAGCCAAGAAGGGACAGGCGTCATCTATGGCTACACCTTC.

The chain employs TRBV3-1 (or the pseudogene TRBV3-2) and TRBJ2-1, with TRBD2 matching over 10 bases. Germline V gene data show CDR1 as LGHDT and CDR2 as YNNKEL (reference sequence). Germline trimming cut 2 bases from V and 8 bases from J; bases unmatched to any gene: 6. The CDR3 is made up of 15 amino acids. This chain's CDR3 is CASSQKPSGSDEQFF. In DNA form, the CDR3 reads TGTGCCAGCAGCCAAAAGCCTAGCGGGAGCGATGAGCAGTTCTTC.

The chain couples TRBV25-1 to TRBJ2-3; a weak D match, TRBD2 (5 bases). This CDR3 has 14 amino acids. CDR1 and CDR2 from the germline V gene are MGHDK and SYGVNS. The V gene lost 2 bases and the J gene lost 4 bases, with 10 bases spanning the gap. Here the CDR3 reads CASSERLRSDTQYF. Written as DNA, the CDR3 is TGTGCCAGCAGTGAAAGACTACGTTCAGATACGCAGTATTTT.

The chain links TRBV5-1 to TRBJ1-3, with a tentative D call TRBD1 (5 bases). The CDR3 consists of 16 residues. Looked up from germline, CDR1 is SGHRS and CDR2 is YFSETQ. V lost 4 bases and J 0 bases, leaving 14 bases between the germline ends. CDR3 sequence: CASSPQGASSGNTIYF. The CDR3 DNA is TGCGCCAGCAGCCCCCAGGGCGCGAGCTCTGGAAACACCATATATTTT.

The chain couples TRBV5-1 to TRBJ1-1; D is ambiguous. The CDR3 runs to 15 residues. In germline, CDR1 is SGHRS, CDR2 YFSETQ. V lost 0 bases and J 0 bases, leaving 9 bases between the germline ends. The CDR3 is CASSLVPLLNTEAFF. The CDR3 nucleotides are TGCGCCAGCAGCTTGGTGCCACTGTTGAACACTGAAGCTTTCTTT.

V usage is TRBV5-4 and J usage is TRBJ2-7; 8 nucleotides align to TRBD2. The CDR3 extends over 15 amino acids. V was pared by 2 bases and J by 3 bases, with 7 bases of the junction left unmatched. CDR1 is SGHNT, CDR2 YYREEE, per germline (reference sequence). For the CDR3, the DNA is TGTGCCAGCAGCTTCAGCGGGAGAAAGGTCTACGAGCAGTACTTC. Translation gives CASSFSGRKVYEQYF.

This chain joins TRBV3-1 (or the pseudogene TRBV3-2) and TRBJ2-1; the match to TRBD2 covers 7 bases. Trimming cost V 5 bases and J 6 bases; bases outside gene matches: 7. The CDR3 totals 14 residues. CDR1 LGHDT and CDR2 YNNKEL come from the germline V gene (reference sequence). Here the CDR3 DNA reads TGTGCCAGCAGCGCCTTCGGGGGGTTCAATGAGCAGTTCTTC. Residues: CASSAFGGFNEQFF.

This clone was found once. The genes are TRBV30 and TRBJ1-6; a weak D match, TRBD1 (5 bases). CDR1 is GTSNPN and CDR2 is SVGIG in the germline V gene (reference sequence). The CDR3 totals 13 residues. V lost 4 bases, J lost 8 bases, and 12 bases lay in between. Here the CDR3 DNA reads TGTGCCTGGAACGGCAGGGCAGATTCACCCCTCCACTTT. Protein sequence: CAWNGRADSPLHF.

This chain's CDR3 is CASTLGLAYEQYF. CDR3 nucleotide sequence: TGTGCCAGCACCCTCGGACTAGCGTACGAGCAGTACTTC. This chain links TRBV12-3 or TRBV12-4 with TRBJ2-7, with TRBD2 identical over 9 bases. V lost 7 bases, J lost 4 bases, and 5 bases stayed unmatched. This CDR3 is 13 amino acids long.

The genes are TRBV15 and TRBJ1-1; TRBD1 is a possible D gene (5 bases). Germline lookup yields CDR1 LNHNV and CDR2 YYDKDF (reference sequence). The CDR3 extends over 19 amino acids. The V and J ends lost 1 base and 0 bases respectively, with 21 bases between them. CDR3 amino acids: CATSRGGVVDGHMNTEAFF. CDR3 nucleotides: TGTGCCACCAGCAGAGGGGGGGTGGTAGACGGTCACATGAACACTGAAGCTTTCTTT.

The chain has TRBV19 and TRBJ2-2; 13 bases are a match to TRBD2. Germline-derived CDR1 and CDR2 are LNHDA and SQIVND (reference sequence). The J segment lost 7 bases and the V segment lost 4 bases, leaving 3 bases of the junction unmatched. There are 15 residues in the CDR3. The CDR3 is CASSTRLAGGGELFF. CDR3 nucleotide sequence: TGTGCCAGTAGTACCCGACTAGCGGGGGGCGGGGAGCTGTTTTTT.